The clone carrying this TCR beta chain was counted many times. The time point is: persistent/refractory GD, antithyroid drugs over 5 years with positive TRAb. Isolated PBMC RNA provided the starting material for the TCR library. This entry is derived from a study of regulatory T cells in long-lasting Graves disease. About the study: The study counted Graves' disease as persistent given over 5 years of antithyroid drugs and positive TSH receptor antibodies.

Trimming stripped 4 bases from V and 1 base from J, with 10 bases between. The CDR3 consists of 13 residues. Germline values: CDR1 SQVTM, CDR2 ANQGSEA. CDR3 regions were amplified by Arm-PCR using iRepertoire HTBI primers to build TCR beta libraries. TCRdb analysed the multiplex PCR reads with MiXCR anew, one entry per CDR3 protein. This table has 500,000 to 800,000 distinct CDR3 sequences, 25% to 30% appearing once. The chain has TRBV29-1 and TRBJ1-1; D unresolved. Sequencing used peripheral blood mononuclear cells (PBMCs), obtained when the disease was refractory, from a patient treated with antithyroid drugs. This clonotype was obtained from a female donor with Graves disease. The chain's CDR3 is CSVASTSNTEAFF. The CDR3 DNA sequence: TGCAGCGTTGCATCTACCTCGAACACTGAAGCTTTCTTT. Drawing the rest from reference TRBV29-1 and TRBJ1-1, the complete variable domain is SAVISQKPSRDICQRGTSLTIQCQVDSQVTMMFWYRQQPGQSLTLIATANQGSEATYESGFVIDKFPISRPNLTFSTLTVSNMSPEDSSIYLCSVASTSNTEAFFGQGTRLTVV.